These 4 T cell receptor beta chains came from one sample sequenced in a study of chemoradiotherapy in HPV16-positive cancers. TCRdb's table, derived via immunoSEQ multiplex PCR, lists solely in-frame clones and lacks some. Here the sample spans about 17,000 clones, 85% to 95% being singletons. The source was blood, collected from a patient who underwent chemoradiotherapy. Every receptor here comes from a human donor with HPV-associated anogenital cancer.

The genes are TRBV4-3 and TRBJ1-1; TRBD1 matches at 7 bases. Germline V gives CDR1 LGHNA, CDR2 YSLEER. V was pared by 3 bases and J by 5 bases, with 6 bases of the junction left unmatched. The CDR3 runs 14 residues. The CDR3: CASSHRDRVTEAFF. CDR3 bases: TGCGCCAGCAGCCACCGGGACAGAGTTACTGAAGCTTTCTTT.

This chain joins TRBV2 and TRBJ2-3; tentative D call: TRBD1 (5 bases). The CDR3 is 13 residues long. V lost 6 bases to trimming and J lost 3 bases, with 10 bases between them. CDR1 and CDR2 (germline): SNHLY, FYNNEI. This CDR3 reads CASRGLLTDTQYF. DNA for the CDR3: TGTGCCAGCAGGGGGCTGTTGACAGATACGCAGTATTTT. The complete variable domain, with remaining parts taken from reference TRBV2 and TRBJ2-3, reads EPEVTQTPSHQVTQMGQEVILRCVPISNHLYFYWYRQILGQKVEFLVSFYNNEISEKSEIFDDQFSVERPDGSNFTLKIRSTKLEDSAMYFCASRGLLTDTQYFGPGTRLTVL.

This chain links TRBV15 with TRBJ1-3, with 9 bases lining up with TRBD1. V was pared by 5 bases and J by 4 bases, with 6 bases of the junction left unmatched. This CDR3 is built from 15 residues. The germline gives CDR1 LNHNV, CDR2 YYDKDF (reference sequence). The CDR3 loop reads CATSPGTGTGNTIYF. CDR3 DNA: TGTGCCACCAGCCCCGGGACAGGGACCGGAAACACCATATATTTT.

The chain couples TRBV29-1 to TRBJ2-1, with D hard to call. Germline V gene data show CDR1 as SQVTM and CDR2 as ANQGSEA. This CDR3 region has 14 residues. V lost 0 bases to trimming and J lost 1 base, with 7 bases between them. The CDR3: CSVEDTYSYNEQFF. CDR3 coding DNA: TGCAGCGTTGAAGATACATATTCCTACAATGAGCAGTTCTTC.